The present T cell receptor beta chain was sequenced within a study of CD8+ T cells in alopecia areata. Overall study findings and caveats: Compared with normal scalp, lesional scalp had higher clonality and more expanded CD8+ clones. Because one nonresponder was included, the link of baseline CD8+ expansion to response is considered uncertain. When scalp samples are sequenced, resident alphabeta T cells of normal skin are also captured. Scalp clonality and expanded CD8+ clones among the top 100 showed significant decreases with tofacitinib.

Following extraction, RNA underwent reverse transcription to cDNA, which served as the sequencing template. Measured with immunoSEQ multiplex PCR; TCRdb has only the in-frame clones, and not every one. The sample records approximately 180,000 clones, around three fifths being singletons. About this clone itself: Its specificity is unknown.

The CDR3 sequence is 16 residues long. The germline V gene has CDR1 MGHDK and CDR2 SYGVNS. Trimming removed 1 base from V and 1 base from J, with 14 bases in between. Stated treatment: oral pan-JAK inhibitor, 5-10 mg twice daily. This specimen was CD4+ T cells sorted from blood, taken at week 49, from a patient treated with tofacitinib. V usage is TRBV25-1 and J usage is TRBJ2-7, with D possibly matching TRBD1 (7 bases). The source of this sequence is a human donor with alopecia areata. The CDR3 DNA reads as TGTGCCAGCAGTGAATTTTCCGGGGGACAGTCCTACGAGCAGTACTTC. Translation gives CASSEFSGGQSYEQYF.